Each of the 18 T cell receptor beta chains below was sequenced from the same sample in a study of blood T cell repertoires in COVID-19 (TCRdb year 2020). Receptor amplification or capture employed the immunoSEQ multiplex PCR assay. TCRdb mirrors the immuneACCESS table, restricted to in-frame sequences. Some clones are absent from its copies; in checked studies, under half trace to an unresolved V gene, and the reason for the others is unknown. The sample table holds hundreds of thousands of clones, of which 70% to 90% were seen once. The ten largest clones take up around 2.8% of the sample. The sample comprised peripheral blood. The receptors shown here come from a woman between 25 and 40 years old with COVID-19, enrolled during active disease.

In this sample, this clone turned up once. Compared with germline, one end of the junction differs, possibly owing to a read error. The chain links TRBV9 to TRBJ1-2; D might be TRBD1 (5 bases). Germline assignment: CDR1 SGDLS and CDR2 YYNGEE. The CDR3 is 13 residues long. CDR3 sequence: CASSGLEGYDYTF. The CDR3 region has the DNA TGTGCCAGCAGCGGTTTGGAGGGGTATGACTACACCTTC.

The rearrangement joins TRBV7-9 to TRBJ1-1, with 9 bases lining up with TRBD1. CDR3 length: 15 residues. J lost 4 bases, V lost 1 base, and 4 bases had no gene match. Germline V gene sequence: CDR1 SEHNR, CDR2 FQNEAQ (reference sequence). Here the CDR3 reads CASSLVGQGITEAFF. The CDR3, as DNA: TGTGCCAGCAGCTTAGTTGGACAGGGGATCACTGAAGCTTTCTTT.

The rearrangement uses TRBV6-5 and TRBJ1-2; 8 nucleotides match TRBD1. The junction had 2 bases not matched to a gene; V was cut back by 2 bases and J by 3 bases. Germline CDR1 reads MNHEY; CDR2 reads SVGAGI. The CDR3 is made up of 14 amino acids. The CDR3 region has the DNA TGTGCCAGCAGTTACGCAGGGGGCGACTATGGCTACACCTTC. As protein: CASSYAGGDYGYTF.

Only one count was recorded for this clone. V is TRBV19 and J is TRBJ2-5; 8 nucleotides line up with TRBD2. Trimming at V came to 4 bases and at J to 4 bases, leaving 5 bases not matched to a gene. The CDR3 is 14 residues long. The V gene's germline CDR1 is LNHDA and CDR2 SQIVND (reference sequence). The CDR3 region is CASSTGGPTETQYF. The CDR3 DNA follows: TGTGCCAGTAGTACGGGAGGGCCCACAGAGACCCAGTACTTC. The full variable domain, with the rest looked up from reference TRBV19 and TRBJ2-5, is DGGITQSPKYLFRKEGQNVTLSCEQNLNHDAMYWYRQDPGQGLRLIYYSQIVNDFQKGDIAEGYSVSREKKESFPLTVTSAQKNPTAFYLCASSTGGPTETQYFGPGTRLLVL.

This clone was found once. The chain has TRBV28 and TRBJ2-3; D perhaps matches TRBD1 (6 bases). CDR1 and CDR2 from the germline V gene are MDHEN and SYDVKM. V was pared by 6 bases and J by 4 bases, with 17 bases between. This CDR3 is built from 15 residues. The CDR3 reads CASRNTGYRSDTQYF. CDR3 coding DNA: TGTGCCAGCAGAAACACAGGGTACAGGTCAGATACGCAGTATTTT.

The CDR3 here is CASSERPPDTGELFF. The CDR3, as DNA: TGTGCCAGCAGTGAGAGGCCCCCGGACACCGGGGAGCTGTTTTTT. The rearrangement joins TRBV2 to TRBJ2-2, with D uncertain. The ends were cut back, 3 bases at V and 3 bases at J, with 11 bases in the middle. The CDR3 is made up of 15 amino acids. CDR1 and CDR2 from the germline V gene are SNHLY and FYNNEI.

The table lists this clone with a count of one. This chain joins TRBV3-1 (or the pseudogene TRBV3-2) and TRBJ1-5; D gene uncertain. Germline CDR1 LGHDT, CDR2 YNNKEL (reference sequence). Between the trimmed V and J ends, which lost 1 base and 5 bases, there was a span of 9 bases. This CDR3 is 14 amino acids long. The DNA for the CDR3 is TGTGCCAGCAGCCAAGTCCCGGGAGATCAGCCCCAGCATTTT. This gives the protein CASSQVPGDQPQHF.

The chain couples TRBV19 to TRBJ2-1; 9 nucleotides match TRBD2. The CDR3 has 13 amino acids. Germline V CDR1 and CDR2: LNHDA, SQIVND (reference sequence). Germline trimming cut 8 bases from V and 5 bases from J; bases unmatched to any gene: 4. In DNA form, the CDR3 reads TGTGCCAGTGCGACTAGCGGAAACAATGAGCAGTTCTTC. It codes for CASATSGNNEQFF.

As regards this clone: The identical CDR3 is also encoded by other nucleotide sequences in the sample. This chain uses TRBV29-1 with TRBJ1-1; no definite D call. This CDR3 is built from 13 residues. V was clipped by 3 bases and J by 0 bases, with 8 bases between them. The V gene's germline CDR1 is SQVTM and CDR2 ANQGSEA. The CDR3 here is CSVERQMNTEAFF. DNA for the CDR3: TGCAGCGTTGAGAGGCAGATGAACACTGAAGCTTTCTTT.

This chain uses TRBV19 with TRBJ2-5, with TRBD2 matching over 10 bases. The germline CDR1 and CDR2 sequences are LNHDA and SQIVND (reference sequence). This CDR3 is built from 16 residues. V shed 1 base, J shed 2 bases, and the junction held 4 bases outside the gene matches. The CDR3 loop is CASSIGTSGLQETQYF. The DNA for the CDR3 is TGTGCCAGTAGTATAGGGACTAGCGGTCTTCAAGAGACCCAGTACTTC.

The CDR3 DNA reads as TGCGCCAGCAGCCTCTTGGGGGGGCTTAACACCGGGGAGCTGTTTTTT. This sequence encodes CASSLLGGLNTGELFF. V usage is TRBV5-1 and J usage is TRBJ2-2, with D possibly matching TRBD2 (7 bases). CDR3 length: 16 amino acids. V was shortened by 4 bases and J by 2 bases, with 15 bases between the two germline ends. Germline V gene sequence: CDR1 SGHRS, CDR2 YFSETQ.

The gene calls are TRBV24-1 and TRBJ2-1; TRBD2 agrees at 7 bases. Looked up from germline, CDR1 is KGHDR and CDR2 is SFDVKD. This CDR3 spans 14 amino acids. Trimming removed 5 bases from V and 8 bases from J; junction bases left unmatched: 8. The chain's CDR3 is CATSGGGRAYEQFF. The CDR3 DNA follows: TGTGCCACCAGTGGTGGGGGGAGGGCCTATGAGCAGTTCTTC.

The V gene is TRBV2, the J gene TRBJ2-3, with a tentative D call TRBD2 (6 bases). The CDR3 extends over 15 amino acids. Germline CDR1 is SNHLY and CDR2 is FYNNEI. V lost 3 bases and J lost 1, with 11 bases in between. The CDR3 DNA reads as TGTGCCAGCAGTGAGCGGGGAATGGGCACAGATACGCAGTATTTT. It is translated as CASSERGMGTDTQYF.

The V and J genes are TRBV24-1 and TRBJ1-2; possible D gene TRBD1, 5 bases. Germline V gene sequence: CDR1 KGHDR, CDR2 SFDVKD. Trimming left V 4 bases short and J 7 bases short, with 12 bases between. CDR3 length: 13 residues. CDR3 sequence reads: CATSDPGTFGYTF. The CDR3 DNA follows: TGTGCCACCAGTGACCCTGGGACTTTTGGCTACACCTTC.

This clone was observed once. V usage is TRBV6-5 and J usage is TRBJ1-2; the match to TRBD1 covers 7 bases. Germline V CDR1 and CDR2: MNHEY, SVGAGI. V was pared by 0 bases and J by 4 bases, with 5 bases of the junction left unmatched. CDR3 length: 15 amino acids. The CDR3 nucleotides are TGTGCCAGCAGTTACTCTGGGGACAGTTCCTATGGCTACACCTTC. Amino acids: CASSYSGDSSYGYTF.

The rearrangement links TRBV5-1 to TRBJ2-3, with a tentative D call TRBD2 (5 bases). This CDR3 region has 16 residues. Looked up from germline, CDR1 is SGHRS and CDR2 is YFSETQ. Trimming stripped 4 bases from V and 4 bases from J, with 19 bases between. CDR3 bases: TGCGCCAGCAGCAAGAGGTACCCGGAGGTCGCAGATACGCAGTATTTT. It codes for CASSKRYPEVADTQYF.

The chain uses TRBV7-2 and TRBJ1-4, with 10 nucleotides matching TRBD1. Germline-derived CDR1 and CDR2 are SGHTA and FQGNSA. V shed 5 bases, J shed 7 bases, and the junction held 10 bases outside the gene matches. The CDR3 loop spans 16 amino acids. Here the CDR3 reads CASSLLRDRGFEKLFF. The CDR3 nucleotides read TGTGCCAGCAGCCTCCTCCGGGACAGGGGTTTTGAAAAACTGTTTTTT.

The chain employs TRBV5-1 and TRBJ2-5; 8 nucleotides align to TRBD2. Germline CDR1 is SGHRS and CDR2 is YFSETQ. J lost 2 bases, V lost 2 bases, and 5 bases had no gene match. This CDR3 spans 15 amino acids. The CDR3 DNA follows: TGCGCCAGCAGCTTAGCGGGAGAAGGTCAAGAGACCCAGTACTTC. Protein: CASSLAGEGQETQYF.